Listed here are 22 T cell receptor beta chains from one sample, sequenced in a study of blood T cells in healthy people across ages. For the second PCR, which ran for about 6 to 12 cycles, a sample-barcoded 5' primer and a J-beta primer mix were used. TCRdb fed the 5' RACE reads into MiXCR, producing one record per CDR3 protein. The sample lists about 1.6 million distinct CDR3 sequences, about 32% occurring once. Sample: blood. These receptors all stem from a woman aged 30 to 39 in good health.

The chain has TRBV12-3 or TRBV12-4 and TRBJ1-1; 7 positions agree with TRBD1. V was clipped by 6 bases and J by 4 bases; unmatched bases: 8. The CDR3 length is 14 residues. CDR3 amino acids: CASRPLTGSTEAFF. The CDR3 DNA sequence: TGTGCCAGCAGACCTCTGACAGGGAGCACTGAAGCTTTCTTT.

This clonotype has only a few counts. The chain links TRBV12-3 or TRBV12-4 to TRBJ2-3, with D tentatively TRBD2 (5 bases). The CDR3 extends over 15 amino acids. With 3 bases removed from V and 2 bases from J, the gap between germline ends came to 12 bases. CDR3 DNA sequence: TGTGCCAGCAGTTTCGAAGCGGTTACCACAGATACGCAGTATTTT. It specifies CASSFEAVTTDTQYF.

The V call is TRBV19, the J call TRBJ2-3, with a tentative D call TRBD2 (5 bases). This CDR3 spans 12 amino acids. V was shortened by 4 bases and J by 9 bases, with 11 bases between the two germline ends. CDR1 and CDR2 (germline): LNHDA, SQIVND (reference sequence). CDR3 region: CASSTAGETQYF. The CDR3, as DNA: TGTGCCAGTAGTACCGCCGGGGAAACGCAGTATTTT.

This chain joins TRBV27 and TRBJ2-2, with TRBD2 matching 9 bases. Trimming removed 6 bases from V and 7 bases from J; junction bases left unmatched: 6. This CDR3 has 14 amino acids. The V gene's germline CDR1 is MNHEY and CDR2 SMNVEV (reference sequence). As DNA, the CDR3 is TGTGCCAGCAGGGGGACTAGCTGGGGCGGGGAGCTGTTTTTT. Amino acid sequence: CASRGTSWGGELFF.

The chain recombines TRBV6-1 with TRBJ2-1; D might be TRBD2 (7 bases). From germline, CDR1 is MNHNS and CDR2 SASEGT. The CDR3 totals 18 residues. V was trimmed by 7 bases and J by 6 bases, leaving 28 bases between them. The CDR3 DNA reads as TGTGCCAGCACCCTAGGGGGGGGCCGGGCTAGGGACGCCAATGAGCAGTTCTTC. Protein: CASTLGGGRARDANEQFF.

The rearrangement joins TRBV19 to TRBJ2-6; 10 bases match TRBD1. Germline loops: CDR1 LNHDA, CDR2 SQIVND (reference sequence). After removal of 10 bases from V and 7 bases from J, the junction contained 13 bases not matched to a gene. This CDR3 comprises 16 residues. CDR3 sequence reads: CATSGTGEVGANVLTF. CDR3 nucleotide sequence: TGTGCCACCTCCGGGACAGGGGAAGTAGGTGCCAACGTCCTGACTTTC.

The chain has TRBV25-1 and TRBJ2-1; no reliable D call. In germline, CDR1 is MGHDK, CDR2 SYGVNS. CDR3 length: 14 residues. V was cut by 5 bases and J by 4 bases, with 12 bases left in between. The CDR3 reads CASSRYPLYNEQFF. For the CDR3, the DNA is TGTGCCAGCAGTCGCTATCCCTTATACAATGAGCAGTTCTTC.

This clonotype was recorded at least ten times. The chain combines TRBV29-1 with TRBJ2-6; D unclear. Per germline, CDR1 SQVTM and CDR2 ANQGSEA. This CDR3 is 13 amino acids long. V was shortened by 5 bases and J by 0 bases, with 5 bases between the two germline ends. CDR3 nucleotide sequence: TGCAGCGTTAGGATCTCTGGGGCCAACGTCCTGACTTTC. Translated, it gives CSVRISGANVLTF.

The CDR3 region has the DNA TGTGCCAGCAATTTCAGGGACAGGGGTAAACCCCTCCACTTT. It yields the protein CASNFRDRGKPLHF. The chain links TRBV6-1 to TRBJ1-6, with 10 bases matching TRBD1. Germline CDR1 reads MNHNS; CDR2 reads SASEGT. The CDR3 runs 14 residues. V shed 7 bases and J 12 bases; nucleotides not matched to a gene: 9.

The gene calls are TRBV28 and TRBJ1-1; the D gene is possibly TRBD1 (5 bases). From germline, CDR1 is MDHEN and CDR2 SYDVKM. The CDR3 runs to 14 residues. The germline V and J ends were trimmed by 7 bases and 0 bases, with 12 bases remaining between them. The CDR3 bases are TGTGCCAGCAAGCTGGGACTCTTGAACACTGAAGCTTTCTTT. Translated: CASKLGLLNTEAFF.

Concerning this clonotype itself: Its ends do not fully match the called genes, so a read error is possible. V is TRBV5-1 and J is TRBJ2-7; 9 nucleotides match TRBD2. This CDR3 has 16 residues. Germline V CDR1 and CDR2: SGHRS, YFSETQ. CDR3 DNA: TGCGCCCGCAGCTTGCTAGCGGGATTGAAGGCCTACGAGCAGTACTTC. As protein: CARSLLAGLKAYEQYF.

A single count supports this clonotype. A much larger clone sits a single nucleotide away, making a read error possible. The chain couples TRBV4-2 to TRBJ2-3; 9 nucleotides align to TRBD2. The CDR3 is 17 amino acids. Germline-derived CDR1 and CDR2 are LGHNA and YNFKEQ. CDR3 in amino acids: CASSQVFSGGSTDTRYF. In nucleotides, the CDR3 is TGTGCCAGCAGCCAAGTGTTTAGCGGGGGAAGCACAGATACGCGGTATTTT.

This clonotype was detected many times. The chain uses TRBV7-2 and TRBJ2-3; D gene uncertain. Trimming removed 2 bases from V and 6 bases from J, with 9 bases in between. Germline CDR1 SGHTA, CDR2 FQGNSA. There are 13 residues in the CDR3. CDR3 protein: CASSLIGVDTQYF. In nucleotides, the CDR3 is TGTGCCAGCAGCTTAATAGGAGTGGATACGCAGTATTTT.

The chain recombines TRBV14 with TRBJ2-7, with D maybe TRBD2 (6 bases). Germline V gene lookup returns CDR1 SGHDN and CDR2 FVKESK. The CDR3 runs to 12 residues. Trimming took off 7 bases at V and 7 bases at J, with 14 bases between the two ends. The CDR3 is CASKGRTVEQYF. The CDR3 nucleotides read TGTGCCAGCAAGGGGAGGACGGTGGAGCAGTACTTC.

The chain couples TRBV5-1 to TRBJ2-1, with D possibly being TRBD1 or TRBD2 (6 bases each). V shed 1 base and J shed 4 bases, with 12 bases lying between them. CDR1 is SGHRS and CDR2 is YFSETQ in the germline V gene. The CDR3 runs to 15 residues. The CDR3 DNA reads as TGCGCCAGCAGCTTGAAGGGGGGTGGATACAATGAGCAGTTCTTC. It is translated as CASSLKGGGYNEQFF.

On this clonotype: A much larger clone differs from this one at a single base, so this may be a read error. This chain's CDR3 is CASSLTSGSSTDMQYF. CDR3 coding DNA: TGTGCCAGCAGTCTGACTAGCGGATCTAGCACAGATATGCAGTATTTT. The V and J genes are TRBV12-3 or TRBV12-4 and TRBJ2-3, with 9 bases matching TRBD2. The length of the CDR3 is 16 residues.

This chain's CDR3 is CASSLAREIRQTQYF. The CDR3 bases are TGTGCCAGCAGCTTGGCCAGGGAGATAAGACAGACCCAGTACTTC. This sequence joins TRBV5-6 and TRBJ2-5; D may match TRBD1 or TRBD2 (5 bases each). Deletions cut 0 bases from V and 6 bases from J, with 15 bases between. This CDR3 has 15 residues. The germline gives CDR1 SGHDT, CDR2 YYEEEE. Combining the CDR3 with reference TRBV5-6 and TRBJ2-5 gives the whole variable domain DAGVTQSPTHLIKTRGQQVTLRCSPKSGHDTVSWYQQALGQGPQFIFQYYEEEERQRGNFPDRFSGHQFPNYSSELNVNALLLGDSALYLCASSLAREIRQTQYFGPGTRLLVL.

The chain couples TRBV9 to TRBJ2-3, with D possibly called TRBD1 or TRBD2 (5 bases each). The CDR3 has 13 residues. Germline CDR1 reads SGDLS; CDR2 reads YYNGEE. V dropped 6 bases and J dropped 4 bases, with 12 bases sitting between them. The CDR3 protein is CASTGTRADTQYF. The CDR3 nucleotides are TGTGCCAGCACCGGGACCCGGGCAGATACGCAGTATTTT. Full variable domain (remainder filled in from reference TRBV9 and TRBJ2-3): DSGVTQTPKHLITATGQRVTLRCSPRSGDLSVYWYQQSLDQGLQFLIQYYNGEERAKGNILERFSAQQFPDLHSELNLSSLELGDSALYFCASTGTRADTQYFGPGTRLTVL.

The chain has TRBV13 and TRBJ2-3, with 9 bases aligning to TRBD2. V gave up 5 bases and J gave up 0 bases; unmatched junction bases: 9. The CDR3 consists of 17 residues. Germline V lookup: CDR1 PRHDT, CDR2 FYEKMQ (reference sequence). The DNA of the CDR3 is TGTGCCAGCAGCGGCCAGGGGCGGGGGGGAAGCACAGATACGCAGTATTTT. Protein: CASSGQGRGGSTDTQYF.

This clonotype appeared once. One end of the junction does not line up with germline, which may come from a read error. The chain links TRBV25-1 to TRBJ1-2; D is ambiguous. The CDR3 length is 15 residues. CDR1 is MGHDK and CDR2 is SYGVNS in the germline V gene. CDR3 protein: CTSSVPGYPSDGYTF. CDR3 DNA sequence: TGTACCAGCAGTGTGCCGGGATATCCCTCGGATGGCTACACCTTC.

CDR3 sequence (DNA): TGTGCCAGCAGCTCACAGGGTCTAGCGGGGGGATACGAGCAGTACTTC. Its protein is CASSSQGLAGGYEQYF. The chain is built from TRBV7-2 and TRBJ2-7; 11 positions agree with TRBD2. Germline trimming cut 4 bases from V and 4 bases from J; bases unmatched to any gene: 9. The germline V gene has CDR1 SGHTA and CDR2 FQGNSA. This CDR3 spans 16 amino acids.

This clonotype was picked up a small number of times. CDR3 residues: CASSFPYGGTDTQYF. CDR3 nucleotide sequence: TGTGCCAGCAGTTTCCCCTATGGGGGCACAGATACGCAGTATTTT. This sequence joins TRBV28 and TRBJ2-3, with D hard to call. The germline V and J ends were trimmed by 3 bases and 1 base, with 11 bases remaining between them. This CDR3 has 15 amino acids. Germline CDR1 is MDHEN and CDR2 is SYDVKM.